This T cell receptor (beta chain) was sequenced during a study of blood T cell repertoires in COVID-19. Study as a whole: In each case, the material was cDNA or gDNA derived from T cells, B-cell-depleted T cells, or PBMCs.

Germline assignment: CDR1 KGHSH and CDR2 LQKENI. The CDR3 is 15 amino acids. J gave up 5 bases and V 3 bases, and 6 bases lay outside the gene matches. Only in-frame clones appear in the TCRdb table, and some are missing; sequencing was by immunoSEQ multiplex PCR. The sample contains hundreds of thousands of clones, roughly 90% of which appear only once. The sample comprised peripheral blood. This chain connects TRBV18 to TRBJ1-5, with 8 bases identical to TRBD1. The clonotype was recovered from a woman aged 30 to 39 with active or convalescent COVID-19. CDR3 loop: CASSPTPGGDQPQHF. The CDR3 bases are TGTGCCAGCTCACCGACGCCAGGGGGCGATCAGCCCCAGCATTTT.